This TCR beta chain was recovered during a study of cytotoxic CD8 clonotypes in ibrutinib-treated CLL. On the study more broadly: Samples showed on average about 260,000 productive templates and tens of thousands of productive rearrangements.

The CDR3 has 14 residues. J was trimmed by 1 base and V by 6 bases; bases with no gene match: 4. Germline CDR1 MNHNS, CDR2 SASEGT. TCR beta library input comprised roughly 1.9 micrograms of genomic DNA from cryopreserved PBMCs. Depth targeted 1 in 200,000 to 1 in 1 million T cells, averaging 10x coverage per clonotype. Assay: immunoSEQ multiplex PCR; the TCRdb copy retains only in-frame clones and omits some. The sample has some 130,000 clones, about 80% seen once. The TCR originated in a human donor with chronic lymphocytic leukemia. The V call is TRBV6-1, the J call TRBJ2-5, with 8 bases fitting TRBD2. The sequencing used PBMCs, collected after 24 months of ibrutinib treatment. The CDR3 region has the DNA TGTGCCAGCAGCGCCGGGGGGGCCCAAGAGACCCAGTACTTC. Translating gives CASSAGGAQETQYF.